This T cell receptor (beta chain) emerged from a study of identical twins. Each CDR3 protein is one row after TCRdb ran MiXCR on the 5' RACE reads. The sample lists around 1.7 million distinct CDR3 sequences, around 29% seen once, with about 0.3% in the top ten. The CDR3 is 13 amino acids. CDR1 is MGHRA, CDR2 YSYEKL, per germline. The chain joins TRBV4-1 to TRBJ2-5; no clear D gene. The DNA end is more similar to TRBJ2-7, so the J call may be wrong. The source of this sequence is a newborn girl in good health. Sequencing was performed on cord blood. In nucleotides, the CDR3 is TGCGCCAGCAGCCAAGCCCTCAACAACGAGCAGTACTTC. Protein product: CASSQALNNEQYF.